The 27 T cell receptor beta chains in this list originate from one sample, sequenced in a study of cytomegalovirus exposure and HLA in healthy donors (TCRdb year 2017). Receptors were amplified or captured by the immunoSEQ multiplex PCR assay. The multiplex PCR relied on a mix of 60 forward primers for TCR Vbeta segments and 13 reverse primers for TCR Jbeta segments. TCRdb retrieved this table from immuneACCESS and kept in-frame rearrangements only. Not all clones are present; in checked studies, unresolved V genes account for under half, and no reason is known for the remainder. The sample contains 150,000 to 180,000 clones, about 75% of them found a single time. Of the sample, over 1.1% falls within the top ten clones. Specimen: PBMCs. The origin of the receptors is a man between 18 and 29 years old in good health and CMV-seronegative.

The chain has TRBV18 and TRBJ2-1; D gene ambiguous. Germline-derived CDR1 and CDR2 are KGHSH and LQKENI. The CDR3 has 12 residues. V lost 4 bases and J 10 bases, leaving 11 bases between the germline ends. CDR3 DNA: TGTGCCAGCTCACAAGCGTCATTCGAGCAGTTCTTC. Its protein is CASSQASFEQFF.

The V gene is TRBV5-1, the J gene TRBJ2-1; perhaps TRBD2 as D (6 bases). This CDR3 has 15 residues. CDR1 and CDR2 (germline): SGHRS, YFSETQ. Trimming left V 6 bases short and J 9 bases short, with 22 bases between. This chain's CDR3 is CASTLGELAVTEQFF. CDR3 DNA sequence: TGCGCCAGCACCCTAGGGGAACTAGCTGTGACTGAGCAGTTCTTC.

The chain recombines TRBV5-8 with TRBJ2-3; 10 nucleotides match TRBD2. Germline CDR1 SGHTS, CDR2 YDEGEE. The CDR3 extends over 16 amino acids. J was trimmed by 5 bases and V by 0 bases; bases with no gene match: 6. The CDR3 bases are TGTGCCAGCAGCTTGGGTGGGCTAGCGGGAGAAGATACGCAGTATTTT. It yields the protein CASSLGGLAGEDTQYF.

The chain employs TRBV27 and TRBJ2-3; possibly TRBD2 for D (6 bases). The germline gives CDR1 MNHEY, CDR2 SMNVEV (reference sequence). The CDR3 covers 16 residues. V lost 2 bases and J lost 3, with 15 bases in between. In DNA form, the CDR3 reads TGTGCCAGCAGTTTAATGTCGGGAGTGAGGACAGATACGCAGTATTTT. This sequence encodes CASSLMSGVRTDTQYF.

This clone was counted between two and nine times. The chain recombines TRBV5-8 with TRBJ1-1; TRBD1 might be the D (6 bases). Germline V lookup: CDR1 SGHTS, CDR2 YDEGEE. Trimming removed 3 bases at V and 1 base at J, with 10 bases between. This CDR3 is built from 14 residues. CDR3 protein: CASSWGPRNTEAFF. The CDR3 DNA sequence: TGTGCCAGCAGCTGGGGGCCCAGGAACACTGAAGCTTTCTTT.

The gene calls are TRBV25-1 and TRBJ2-2; D call uncertain. Germline V gene sequence: CDR1 MGHDK, CDR2 SYGVNS. Between the trimmed V and J ends, which lost 3 bases and 3 bases, there was a span of 8 bases. There are 14 residues in the CDR3. The CDR3 region is CASSDRLDTGELFF. CDR3 nucleotides: TGTGCCAGCAGTGACAGACTTGACACCGGGGAGCTGTTTTTT.

Worth noting for this clone: One end of the junction is discordant with germline, which a read error may explain. V usage is TRBV5-1 and J usage is TRBJ2-1; D not resolved. Germline lookup yields CDR1 SGHRS and CDR2 YFSETQ. The CDR3 contains 15 residues. Here the CDR3 reads CASSLVGDSNNEQFF. CDR3 DNA: TGCGCCAGCAGCTTGGTCGGCGACTCCAACAATGAGCAGTTCTTC.

The V and J genes are TRBV11-3 and TRBJ2-3; 7 positions agree with TRBD2. The CDR3 has 15 amino acids. V dropped 4 bases and J dropped 1; count of bases not matched to a gene: 5. Germline CDR1 is SGHNT and CDR2 is YENEEA. CDR3 bases: TGTGCCAGCAGCTGGGGGGGAGCGGGCACAGATACGCAGTATTTT. This encodes CASSWGGAGTDTQYF.

V gene TRBV6-6 combines with J gene TRBJ2-1, with D unclear. V lost 5 bases to trimming and J lost 9 bases, with 11 bases between them. CDR1 and CDR2 (germline): MNHNY, SVGAGI (reference sequence). The CDR3 runs to 12 residues. CDR3 amino acids: CASSQVRIEQFF. CDR3 sequence (DNA): TGTGCCAGCAGTCAAGTTAGAATTGAGCAGTTCTTC.

J is TRBJ2-7 and V is TRBV29-1; D uncertain. The CDR3 is 12 amino acids. CDR1 is SQVTM and CDR2 is ANQGSEA in the germline V gene. The V end was cut by 2 bases, the J end by 5 bases, with 10 bases between. The CDR3 sequence is CSVERGDHEQYF. Here the CDR3 DNA reads TGCAGCGTTGAACGCGGCGACCACGAGCAGTACTTC.

The chain joins TRBV30 to TRBJ2-5; no reliable D call. Trimming pared 5 bases from V and 5 bases from J, leaving 9 bases between. This CDR3 is built from 11 residues. The germline V gene has CDR1 GTSNPN and CDR2 SVGIG (reference sequence). CDR3 region: CAWEWAETQYF. In nucleotides, the CDR3 is TGTGCCTGGGAGTGGGCCGAGACCCAGTACTTC.

A note on this clone: The germline gene is not matched at one end of the junction; a read error may be the cause. The chain joins TRBV7-9 to TRBJ2-6, with TRBD1 as a possible D gene (5 bases). Germline V gene lookup returns CDR1 SEHNR and CDR2 FQNEAQ (reference sequence). The CDR3 spans 17 residues. For the CDR3, the DNA is TGTTCCAGCAGCTCCCAGGGTTTGGGGTCTGGGGCCAACGTCCTGACTTTC. Its protein is CSSSSQGLGSGANVLTF.

The chain links TRBV7-2 to TRBJ2-5; TRBD1 aligns across 11 bases. This CDR3 comprises 15 residues. Per germline, CDR1 SGHTA and CDR2 FQGNSA. Germline trimming cut 5 bases from V and 5 bases from J; bases unmatched to any gene: 7. Here the CDR3 DNA reads TGTGCCAGCAGCCCGGCCGGGACAGGGGGTGAGACCCAGTACTTC. It codes for CASSPAGTGGETQYF.

The genes are TRBV11-2 and TRBJ2-5; perhaps TRBD2 as D (6 bases). This CDR3 is built from 15 residues. CDR1 is SGHAT, CDR2 FQNNGV, per germline. The V end was cut by 2 bases, the J end by 5 bases, with 15 bases between. The DNA of the CDR3 is TGTGCCAGCAGCTTAATGGGGGGAGGCCGGGAGACCCAGTACTTC. Residues: CASSLMGGGRETQYF.

The chain uses TRBV20-1 and TRBJ2-1, with D perhaps TRBD2 (5 bases). The CDR3 covers 11 residues. Trimming took 6 bases from V and 9 from J, leaving 12 bases between them. The germline CDR1 and CDR2 sequences are DFQATT and SNEGSKA (reference sequence). As DNA, the CDR3 is TGCAGTGCCCCCACTAGTTCTGAGCAGTTCTTC. This gives the protein CSAPTSSEQFF.

This clone has a single count. The chain carries TRBV19 and TRBJ2-1, with 8 bases identical to TRBD2. With V trimmed by 3 bases and J by 6 bases, 7 bases remained unmatched. Germline V CDR1 and CDR2: LNHDA, SQIVND (reference sequence). The CDR3 loop spans 15 amino acids. The CDR3, as DNA: TGTGCCAGTAGTATGTACCGGGAGGGCCCCAATGAGCAGTTCTTC. Protein product: CASSMYREGPNEQFF.

V gene TRBV7-2 combines with J gene TRBJ2-6; possibly TRBD2 for D (6 bases). This CDR3 region has 17 residues. CDR1 and CDR2 from the germline V gene are SGHTA and FQGNSA. Trimming took off 7 bases at V and 3 bases at J, with 19 bases between the two ends. The CDR3 protein is CASTYPGVFDGANVLTF. In DNA, the CDR3 is TGTGCCAGCACCTACCCGGGGGTCTTTGATGGGGCCAACGTCCTGACTTTC. The full variable domain, in which reference TRBV7-2 and TRBJ2-6 provide the parts outside the CDR3, is GAGVSQSPSNKVTEKGKDVELRCDPISGHTALYWYRQSLGQGLEFLIYFQGNSAPDKSGLPSDRFSAERTGGSVSTLTIQRTQQEDSAVYLCASTYPGVFDGANVLTFGAGSRLTVL.

The chain uses TRBV28 and TRBJ2-3; possibly TRBD1 for D (6 bases). Trimming removed 2 bases at V and 5 bases at J, with 20 bases between. The CDR3 sequence is 17 residues long. From germline, CDR1 is MDHEN and CDR2 SYDVKM. CDR3 nucleotides: TGTGCCAGCAGTTTAAGGGGGAAACGGCGCGCAGAAGATACGCAGTATTTT. As protein: CASSLRGKRRAEDTQYF.

This clone was detected a few times. The CDR3 sequence is CASSRTGGGSAEAFF. The CDR3 DNA reads as TGTGCCAGCTCAAGGACAGGGGGAGGATCGGCTGAAGCTTTCTTT. The chain uses TRBV18 and TRBJ1-1; 10 nucleotides agree with TRBD1. The CDR3 has 15 amino acids. The ends lost 5 bases at V and 6 bases at J; junction bases unmatched: 9. Germline-derived CDR1 and CDR2 are KGHSH and LQKENI.

The chain uses TRBV4-1 and TRBJ2-7; 7 bases align to TRBD1. Germline values: CDR1 MGHRA, CDR2 YSYEKL. The CDR3 is made up of 14 amino acids. Unmatched junction bases numbered 9, after V lost 4 bases and J lost 6 bases. CDR3 region: CASSPPTGRGEQYF. CDR3 DNA: TGCGCCAGCAGCCCCCCGACAGGGAGAGGCGAGCAGTACTTC.

Turning to this clone: The sample carries other DNA sequences with the same CDR3. The chain has TRBV5-4 and TRBJ1-1, with D possibly matching TRBD1 (5 bases). Germline CDR1 and CDR2: SGHNT and YYREEE (reference sequence). V lost 1 base and J lost 5, with 6 bases in between. The CDR3 is made up of 12 amino acids. The CDR3 here is CASSLPGTEAFF. DNA of the CDR3: TGTGCCAGCAGCTTGCCAGGGACTGAAGCTTTCTTT.

This sequence joins TRBV2 and TRBJ2-7, with D tentatively TRBD1 (6 bases). This CDR3 comprises 14 residues. Germline CDR1 reads SNHLY; CDR2 reads FYNNEI. The ends were cut back, 11 bases at V and 4 bases at J, with 21 bases in the middle. The CDR3 DNA follows: TGTGCCCAAATAACCAAATCAGGGGTTTACGAGCAGTACTTC. Protein sequence: CAQITKSGVYEQYF.

This chain links TRBV27 with TRBJ2-5, with 7 bases aligning to TRBD1. The CDR3 is made up of 13 amino acids. Germline lookup yields CDR1 MNHEY and CDR2 SMNVEV (reference sequence). The trim removed 5 bases at V and 4 bases at J, leaving 4 bases unmatched. This CDR3 is CASSPRQGETQYF. The DNA of the CDR3 is TGTGCCAGCAGTCCCCGACAGGGAGAGACCCAGTACTTC.

This sequence joins TRBV14 and TRBJ2-7, with a possible D match to TRBD1 (6 bases). The CDR3 extends over 15 amino acids. V was trimmed by 4 bases and J by 2 bases, leaving 15 bases between them. In germline, CDR1 is SGHDN, CDR2 FVKESK. The CDR3: CASSLPGTPTYEQYF. CDR3 DNA sequence: TGTGCCAGCAGCCTCCCCGGGACACCAACCTACGAGCAGTACTTC.

The chain employs TRBV21-1 and TRBJ2-7; the D call of TRBD1 is as the table states it, not checked on the DNA. TRBV21-1 is a pseudogene locus. The CDR3 covers 12 residues. The CDR3 region is CASSADRAEQYF. Written as DNA, the CDR3 is TGTGCCAGCAGCGCGGACAGGGCCGAGCAGTACTTC.

V and J are TRBV7-9 and TRBJ1-4, with D tentatively TRBD1 (6 bases). V lost 5 bases to trimming and J lost 7 bases, with 17 bases between them. The CDR3 covers 15 residues. Germline CDR1 SEHNR, CDR2 FQNEAQ (reference sequence). The CDR3 loop reads CASSPRPGQSEKLFF. DNA of the CDR3: TGTGCCAGCAGCCCCCGTCCGGGACAATCTGAAAAACTGTTTTTT.

The V gene is TRBV4-1, the J gene TRBJ1-5, with TRBD1 matching 7 bases. In germline, CDR1 is MGHRA, CDR2 YSYEKL. There are 15 residues in the CDR3. Unmatched junction bases numbered 12, after V lost 2 bases and J lost 11 bases. The DNA for the CDR3 is TGCGCCAGCAGCCAAACACAGGGGTTGGGTCGGGCCCAGCATTTT. Its protein product is CASSQTQGLGRAQHF.